This is a list of T cell receptor beta chains from one sample in a study of blood T cells in healthy people across ages. TCRdb reprocessed the 5' RACE reads with MiXCR, giving one entry per CDR3 protein. The sample lists about 1.5 million distinct CDR3 sequences, approximately 43% occurring once. The sample consisted of blood. These receptor sequences come from a young woman in good health. Each CDR3 is given with its conserved first and last residue. A D gene is named only where the DNA matches it firmly. Where a row states a size, it is once, few, many or the class of an expanded clone; other rows omit it.

>TRBV20-1|few|TRBJ2-1|TRBD2
CSARDEAGGSYNEQFF
TGCAGTGCTAGAGATGAGGCGGGAGGCTCCTACAATGAGCAGTTCTTC
>TRBV18|.|TRBJ2-7|.
CASSTNQETYNEQYF
TGTGCCAGCTCAACCAACCAGGAAACCTACAATGAGCAGTACTTC
>TRBV28|.|TRBJ2-5|.
CASSLPSEQETQYF
TGTGCCAGCAGTTTACCCAGCGAGCAAGAGACCCAGTACTTC
>TRBV6-1|.|TRBJ1-1|TRBD1
CASRYRGRDTEAFF
TGTGCCAGCAGATACAGGGGGCGCGACACTGAAGCTTTCTTT
>TRBV7-2|many|TRBJ2-3|.
CASSFSAVGDTQYF
TGTGCCAGCAGCTTCTCGGCCGTGGGAGATACGCAGTATTTT
>TRBV4-1|.|TRBJ2-7|.
CASSQDPTNPSYEQYF
TGCGCCAGCAGCCAAGATCCGACTAACCCCTCCTACGAGCAGTACTTC
>TRBV4-1|many|TRBJ2-4|.
CASSQVGVAKNIQYF
TGCGCCAGCAGCCAAGTTGGCGTGGCCAAAAACATTCAGTACTTC
>TRBV2|.|TRBJ2-1|TRBD1
CASRDRGRKNEQFF
TGTGCCAGCAGAGACAGGGGGCGCAAGAATGAGCAGTTCTTC
>TRBV14|.|TRBJ2-5|.
CASSQWGRETQYF
TGTGCCAGCAGCCAATGGGGTCGGGAGACCCAGTACTTC
>TRBV9|.|TRBJ2-1|TRBD2
CASSVATVASGDNEQFF
TGTGCCAGCAGCGTAGCTACTGTCGCTAGCGGGGACAATGAGCAGTTCTTC
>TRBV6-2/TRBV6-3|.|TRBJ2-7|.
CASSYDPASSYNEQYF
TGTGCCAGCAGTTACGACCCGGCCAGCTCCTACAATGAGCAGTACTTC
>TRBV7-2|many|TRBJ2-3|.
CASPDTQYF
TGTGCCAGCCCGGATACGCAGTATTTT
>TRBV29-1|.|TRBJ1-5|TRBD1
CSVVLGQQATQHF
TGCAGCGTTGTCCTGGGACAGCAAGCTACCCAGCATTTT